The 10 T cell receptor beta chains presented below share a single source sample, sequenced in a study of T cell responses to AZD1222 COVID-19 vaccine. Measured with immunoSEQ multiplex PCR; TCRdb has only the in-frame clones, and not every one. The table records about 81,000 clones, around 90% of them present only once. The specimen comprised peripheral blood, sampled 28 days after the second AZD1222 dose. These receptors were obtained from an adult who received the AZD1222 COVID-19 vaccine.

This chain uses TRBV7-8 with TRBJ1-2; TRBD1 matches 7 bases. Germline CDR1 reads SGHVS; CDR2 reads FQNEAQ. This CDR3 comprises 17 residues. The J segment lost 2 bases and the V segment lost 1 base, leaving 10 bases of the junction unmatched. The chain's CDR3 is CASSLGRQGLGNYGYTF. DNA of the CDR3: TGTGCCAGCAGCTTAGGCCGACAGGGTCTGGGCAACTATGGCTACACCTTC.

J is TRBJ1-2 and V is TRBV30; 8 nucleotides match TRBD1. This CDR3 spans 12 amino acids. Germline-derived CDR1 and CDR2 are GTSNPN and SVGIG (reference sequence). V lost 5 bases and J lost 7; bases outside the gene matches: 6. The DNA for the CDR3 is TGTGCCTGGGGCGGACAGGGTCTTGGCTACACCTTC. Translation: CAWGGQGLGYTF.

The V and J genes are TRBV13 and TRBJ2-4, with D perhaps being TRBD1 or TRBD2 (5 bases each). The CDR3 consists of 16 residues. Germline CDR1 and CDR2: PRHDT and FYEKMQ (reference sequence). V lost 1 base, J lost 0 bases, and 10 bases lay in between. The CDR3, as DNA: TGTGCCAGCAGCTTAGTGGGGGACCCAGCCAAAAACATTCAGTACTTC. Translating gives CASSLVGDPAKNIQYF. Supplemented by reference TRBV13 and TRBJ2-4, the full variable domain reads AAGVIQSPRHLIKEKRETATLKCYPIPRHDTVYWYQQGPGQDPQFLISFYEKMQSDKGSIPDRFSAQQFSDYHSELNMSSLELGDSALYFCASSLVGDPAKNIQYFGAGTRLSVL.

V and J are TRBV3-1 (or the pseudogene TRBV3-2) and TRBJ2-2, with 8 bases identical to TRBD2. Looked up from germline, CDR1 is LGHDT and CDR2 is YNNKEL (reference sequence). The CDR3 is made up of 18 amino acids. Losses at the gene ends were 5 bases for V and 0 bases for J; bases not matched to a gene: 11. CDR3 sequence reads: CASSSWTTSDANTGELFF. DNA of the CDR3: TGTGCCAGCAGCTCCTGGACGACTAGCGACGCGAACACCGGGGAGCTGTTTTTT.

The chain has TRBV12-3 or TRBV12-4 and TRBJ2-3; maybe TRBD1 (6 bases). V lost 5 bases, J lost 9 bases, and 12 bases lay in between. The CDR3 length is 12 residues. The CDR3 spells CASSQDRHTQYF. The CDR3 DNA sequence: TGTGCCAGCAGTCAGGACAGACACACGCAGTATTTT.

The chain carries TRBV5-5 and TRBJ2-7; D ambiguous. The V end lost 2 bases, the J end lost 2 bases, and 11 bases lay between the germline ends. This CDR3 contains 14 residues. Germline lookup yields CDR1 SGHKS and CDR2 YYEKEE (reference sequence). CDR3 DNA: TGTGCCAGCAGCTTAATCATAGTTCCCTACGAGCAGTACTTC. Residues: CASSLIIVPYEQYF.

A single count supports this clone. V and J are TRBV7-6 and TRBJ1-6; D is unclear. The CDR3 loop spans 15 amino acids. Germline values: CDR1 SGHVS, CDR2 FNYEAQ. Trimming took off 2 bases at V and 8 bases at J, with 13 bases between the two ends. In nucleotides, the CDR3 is TGTGCCAGCAGCTTAACCCAGCCCGGTGATTCACCCCTCCACTTT. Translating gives CASSLTQPGDSPLHF. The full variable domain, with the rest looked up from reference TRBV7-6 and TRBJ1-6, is GAGVSQSPRYKVTKRGQDVALRCDPISGHVSLYWYRQALGQGPEFLTYFNYEAQQDKSGLPNDRFSAERPEGSISTLTIQRTEQRDSAMYRCASSLTQPGDSPLHFGNGTRLTVT.

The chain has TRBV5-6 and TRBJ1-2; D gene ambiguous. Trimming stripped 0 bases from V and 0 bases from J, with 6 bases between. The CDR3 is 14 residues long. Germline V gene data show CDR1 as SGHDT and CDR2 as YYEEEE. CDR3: CASSLEAPNYGYTF. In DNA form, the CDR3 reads TGTGCCAGCAGCTTGGAGGCGCCTAACTATGGCTACACCTTC.

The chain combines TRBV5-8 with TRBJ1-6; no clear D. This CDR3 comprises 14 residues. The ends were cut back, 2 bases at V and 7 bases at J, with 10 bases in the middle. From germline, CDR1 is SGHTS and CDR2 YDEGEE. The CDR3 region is CASSFRQANSPLHF. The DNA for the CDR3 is TGTGCCAGCAGCTTTAGACAAGCGAATTCACCCCTCCACTTT.

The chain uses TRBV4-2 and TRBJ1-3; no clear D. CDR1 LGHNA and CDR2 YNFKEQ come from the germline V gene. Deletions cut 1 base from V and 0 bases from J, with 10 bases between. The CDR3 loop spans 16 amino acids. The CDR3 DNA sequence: TGTGCCAGCAGCCAAGCTGAGGATTACTCTGGAAACACCATATATTTT. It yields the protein CASSQAEDYSGNTIYF.